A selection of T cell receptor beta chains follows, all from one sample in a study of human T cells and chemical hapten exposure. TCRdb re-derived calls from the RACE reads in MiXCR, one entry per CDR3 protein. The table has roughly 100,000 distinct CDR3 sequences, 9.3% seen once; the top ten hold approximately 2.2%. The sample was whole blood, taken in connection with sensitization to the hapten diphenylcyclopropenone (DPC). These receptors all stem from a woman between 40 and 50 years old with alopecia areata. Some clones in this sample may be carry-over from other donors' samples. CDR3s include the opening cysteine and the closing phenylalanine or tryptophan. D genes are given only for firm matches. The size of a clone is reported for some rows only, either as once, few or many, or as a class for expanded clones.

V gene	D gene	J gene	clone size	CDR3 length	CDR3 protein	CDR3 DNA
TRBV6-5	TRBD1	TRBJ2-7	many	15	CASSYSGQGTYEQYF	TGTGCCAGCAGTTACTCCGGACAGGGGACCTACGAGCAGTACTTC
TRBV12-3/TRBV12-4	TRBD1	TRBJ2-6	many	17	CASSPGTGARGANVLTF	TGTGCCAGCAGTCCCGGGACAGGGGCACGGGGGGCCAACGTCCTGACTTTC
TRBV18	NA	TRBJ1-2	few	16	CASSPAPGRNNYGYTF	TGTGCCAGCTCACCCGCTCCAGGCAGGAATAACTATGGCTACACCTTC
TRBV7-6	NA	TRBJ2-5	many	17	CASSLEGSVVLRETQYF	TGTGCCAGCAGCTTAGAGGGGAGCGTGGTCTTGAGGGAGACCCAGTACTTC
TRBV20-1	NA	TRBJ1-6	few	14	CSARRTDFNSPLHF	TGCAGTGCGAGGCGGACAGACTTTAATTCACCCCTCCACTTT
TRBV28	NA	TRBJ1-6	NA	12	CASSFTPSPLHF	TGTGCCAGCAGTTTTACCCCTTCACCCCTCCACTTT
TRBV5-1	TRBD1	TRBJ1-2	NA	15	CASSPGQGGYYGYTF	TGCGCCAGCAGCCCGGGACAGGGCGGATACTATGGCTACACCTTC
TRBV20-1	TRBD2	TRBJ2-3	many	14	CSAPFASGRDTQYF	TGCAGTGCTCCATTCGCCAGCGGGAGAGATACGCAGTATTTT
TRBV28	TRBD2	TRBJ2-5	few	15	CASSFLAESQETQYF	TGTGCCAGCAGTTTTCTAGCGGAGAGCCAAGAGACCCAGTACTTC
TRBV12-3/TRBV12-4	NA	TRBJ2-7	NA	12	CASSVGLYEQYF	TGTGCCAGCAGTGTGGGGCTTTACGAGCAGTACTTC
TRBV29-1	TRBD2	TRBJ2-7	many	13	CSARTGTSGEQYF	TGCAGCGCAAGAACCGGGACTAGCGGCGAGCAGTACTTC
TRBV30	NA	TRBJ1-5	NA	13	CAWSAGRNQPQHF	TGTGCCTGGAGTGCGGGTCGCAATCAGCCCCAGCATTTT
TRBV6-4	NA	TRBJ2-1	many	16	CASSDSPRGSYNEQFF	TGTGCCAGCAGTGACTCGCCCCGGGGGTCCTACAATGAGCAGTTCTTC
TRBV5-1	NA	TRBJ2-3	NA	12	CASSFLADTQYF	TGCGCCAGCAGCTTCTTGGCGGATACGCAGTATTTT
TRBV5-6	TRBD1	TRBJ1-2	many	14	CASSMDRDDYGYTF	TGTGCCAGCAGCATGGACAGGGATGACTATGGCTACACCTTC
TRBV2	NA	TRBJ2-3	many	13	CASSEMYTDTQYF	TGTGCCAGCAGTGAAATGTACACAGATACGCAGTATTTT
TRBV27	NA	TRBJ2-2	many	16	CASSLIVGVNTGELFF	TGTGCCAGCAGTTTAATAGTGGGAGTGAACACCGGGGAGCTGTTTTTT
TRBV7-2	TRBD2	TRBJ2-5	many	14	CASSSSGAQETQYF	TGTGCCAGCAGCTCTAGCGGGGCCCAAGAGACCCAGTACTTC